Detailed here is one T cell receptor (beta chain). This sample is drawn from a study of blood T cell repertoires in COVID-19. Whole-study context: Nucleic acid was either cDNA or gDNA, and it came from T cells, B-cell-depleted T cells, or PBMCs.

In the authors' methods: Amplified reference gene primers provided the basis for estimating nucleated cell counts. Using immunoSEQ multiplex PCR, the repertoire was profiled, and TCRdb retains in-frame clones only, with some absent. V and J calls plus clone size are reproduced from that table; the DNA served to infer D and trimming. The table records roughly 300,000 clones, around 87% of them present only once. V trimming: 1 base; J trimming: 6 bases; junction bases outside the gene matches: 4. This CDR3 is built from 14 residues. The germline V gene has CDR1 LGHNA and CDR2 YSLEER. This TCR was recovered from a woman aged 50 to 65 who had recovered from COVID-19. The chain couples TRBV4-3 to TRBJ2-3, with 7 bases identical to TRBD2. The sequenced sample was peripheral blood. DNA for the CDR3: TGCGCCAGCAGCCAAGGAGCGGGAATTGATACGCAGTATTTT. It is translated as CASSQGAGIDTQYF.